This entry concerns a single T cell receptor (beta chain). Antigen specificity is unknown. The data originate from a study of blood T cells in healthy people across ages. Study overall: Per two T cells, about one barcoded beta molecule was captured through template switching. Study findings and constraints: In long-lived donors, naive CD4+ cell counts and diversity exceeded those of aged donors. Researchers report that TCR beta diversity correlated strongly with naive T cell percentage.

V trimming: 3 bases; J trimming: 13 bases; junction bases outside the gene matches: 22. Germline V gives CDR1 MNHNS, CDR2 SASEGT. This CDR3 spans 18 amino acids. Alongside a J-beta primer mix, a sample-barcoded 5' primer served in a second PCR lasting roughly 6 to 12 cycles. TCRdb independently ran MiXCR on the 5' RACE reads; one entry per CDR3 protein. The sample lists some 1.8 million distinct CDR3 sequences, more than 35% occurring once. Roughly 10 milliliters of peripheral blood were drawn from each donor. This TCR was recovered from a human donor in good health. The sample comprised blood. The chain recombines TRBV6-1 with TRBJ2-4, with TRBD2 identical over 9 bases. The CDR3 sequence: CASSDMESSGELTNEQYF. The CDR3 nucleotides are TGTGCCAGCAGTGACATGGAGTCTAGCGGGGAACTAACCAATGAGCAGTACTTC.